The 27 T cell receptor beta chains presented below share a single source sample, sequenced in a study of CD8+ T cells in alopecia areata. Reverse transcription of extracted RNA yielded cDNA, which provided the sequencing template. Produced via immunoSEQ multiplex PCR; TCRdb's table is partial and in-frame only. The table includes 150,000 or so clones, approximately 45% detected once. The sequencing sample was made of CD4+ T cells sorted from blood. These receptor sequences come from a human donor with alopecia areata.

The table lists this clone with a few counts. The rearrangement links TRBV29-1 to TRBJ2-1, with 7 positions matching TRBD2. The length of the CDR3 is 13 residues. Unmatched junction bases numbered 10, after V lost 4 bases and J lost 10 bases. Germline-derived CDR1 and CDR2 are SQVTM and ANQGSEA. The DNA for the CDR3 is TGCAGCGTTGTGTTCGCTGCCGGGGGGGAGCAGTTCTTC. The encoded protein is CSVVFAAGGEQFF.

The CDR3 loop reads CASNSWMGGQPQHF. Here the CDR3 DNA reads TGTGCCAGCAACTCGTGGATGGGAGGCCAGCCCCAGCATTTT. The genes are TRBV28 and TRBJ1-5; unclear D gene. There are 14 residues in the CDR3. The V gene's germline CDR1 is MDHEN and CDR2 SYDVKM. The V and J ends lost 7 bases and 7 bases respectively, with 17 bases between them.

The table lists this clone with a few counts. The rearrangement uses TRBV29-1 and TRBJ2-7; the D gene is possibly TRBD2 (6 bases). With 6 bases removed from V and 3 bases from J, the gap between germline ends came to 18 bases. The germline V gene has CDR1 SQVTM and CDR2 ANQGSEA. This CDR3 comprises 14 residues. The CDR3 region is CSVGTEEGLYEQYF. The CDR3 DNA reads TGCAGCGTCGGAACAGAGGAGGGTCTCTACGAGCAGTACTTC.

This chain connects TRBV5-1 to TRBJ1-5; D is unclear. This CDR3 comprises 13 residues. Germline CDR1 and CDR2: SGHRS and YFSETQ. V lost 5 bases, J lost 0 bases, and 6 bases lay in between. Here the CDR3 DNA reads TGCGCCAGCAGGTTGAATAGCAATCAGCCCCAGCATTTT. Protein sequence: CASRLNSNQPQHF. Full variable domain (rest looked up from reference TRBV5-1 and TRBJ1-5): KAGVTQTPRYLIKTRGQQVTLSCSPISGHRSVSWYQQTPGQGLQFLFEYFSETQRNKGNFPGRFSGRQFSNSRSEMNVSTLELGDSALYLCASRLNSNQPQHFGDGTRLSIL.

This clone has just a few counts. CDR3 nucleotides: TGTGCCAGCAGTGAAGTCAATGGCTACACCTTC. Its translation is CASSEVNGYTF. The chain joins TRBV2 to TRBJ1-2; D ambiguous. Between the trimmed V and J ends, which lost 1 base and 6 bases, there was a span of 3 bases. The V gene's germline CDR1 is SNHLY and CDR2 FYNNEI. This CDR3 has 11 residues.

This clone occurred once. The chain uses TRBV4-2 and TRBJ2-1; 12 bases agree with TRBD2. This CDR3 is built from 17 residues. J was trimmed by 4 bases and V by 1 base; bases with no gene match: 5. The germline V gene has CDR1 LGHNA and CDR2 YNFKEQ. CDR3 nucleotide sequence: TGTGCCAGCAGCCAAGTGGTCGGACTAGCGGGATACAATGAGCAGTTCTTC. Protein product: CASSQVVGLAGYNEQFF.

The CDR3 here is CASSPKGALAGGVRETQYF. The DNA of the CDR3 is TGTGCCAGCAGCCCTAAGGGGGCTCTAGCGGGAGGGGTACGGGAGACCCAGTACTTC. The chain employs TRBV7-2 and TRBJ2-5, with 12 bases identical to TRBD2. The length of the CDR3 is 19 residues. V lost 5 bases and J lost 5; bases outside the gene matches: 18. Germline-derived CDR1 and CDR2 are SGHTA and FQGNSA.

This clone was seen a handful of times. The rearrangement uses TRBV7-9 and TRBJ2-3; D gene unclear. V was trimmed by 4 bases and J by 3 bases, leaving 5 bases between them. CDR1 is SEHNR, CDR2 FQNEAQ, per germline (reference sequence). This CDR3 region has 12 residues. Written as DNA, the CDR3 is TGTGCCAGCAGCTCCCGTACAGATACGCAGTATTTT. It yields the protein CASSSRTDTQYF.

This sequence joins TRBV27 and TRBJ2-1; 8 nucleotides agree with TRBD2. Germline V gene lookup returns CDR1 MNHEY and CDR2 SMNVEV (reference sequence). The CDR3 runs to 14 residues. Germline trimming cut 8 bases from V and 4 bases from J; bases unmatched to any gene: 7. As DNA, the CDR3 is TGTGCCAGCGCGGGGGGACACCCGTACAATGAGCAGTTCTTC. Amino acid sequence: CASAGGHPYNEQFF.

The chain links TRBV27 to TRBJ2-6; D is ambiguous. The CDR3 is 13 residues long. Looked up from germline, CDR1 is MNHEY and CDR2 is SMNVEV (reference sequence). With 1 base removed from V and 3 bases from J, the gap between germline ends came to 1 base. This CDR3 reads CASSLYGANVLTF. In nucleotides, the CDR3 is TGTGCCAGCAGTTTATATGGGGCCAACGTCCTGACTTTC.

The chain carries TRBV18 and TRBJ2-5; D is undetermined. CDR3 size: 12 residues. The ends were cut back, 0 bases at V and 5 bases at J, with 4 bases in the middle. Germline-derived CDR1 and CDR2 are KGHSH and LQKENI. CDR3 protein: CASSPPSETQYF. The CDR3 coding sequence is TGTGCCAGCTCACCACCCTCGGAGACCCAGTACTTC.

Points on this clone: An end of the junction does not agree with germline; a read error may underlie this. The DNA of the CDR3 is TGTGCCAGCAGGGAAGGGGGTACTGAAGCTTTCTTT. Translation gives CASREGGTEAFF. V is TRBV6-1 and J is TRBJ1-1; D might be TRBD1 (6 bases). Germline loops: CDR1 MNHNS, CDR2 SASEGT. There are 12 residues in the CDR3.

The genes are TRBV19 and TRBJ2-1; 13 positions match TRBD2. V trimming: 3 bases; J trimming: 8 bases; junction bases outside the gene matches: 4. Germline V gene sequence: CDR1 LNHDA, CDR2 SQIVND (reference sequence). CDR3 length: 15 amino acids. The CDR3 region has the DNA TGTGCCAGTAGTATCGGACTAGCGGGAGCCGATGAGCAGTTCTTC. Protein product: CASSIGLAGADEQFF.

This rearrangement joins TRBV6-5 to TRBJ2-7; D not resolved. CDR1 and CDR2 (germline): MNHEY, SVGAGI. This CDR3 is 14 amino acids long. Trimming removed 0 bases from V and 2 bases from J, with 8 bases in between. The CDR3 is CASSYSERAYEQYF. The CDR3 DNA is TGTGCCAGCAGTTACTCTGAGCGAGCCTACGAGCAGTACTTC.

The sample holds a few counts of this clone. The chain employs TRBV6-5 and TRBJ1-4, with a tentative D call TRBD1 (5 bases). This CDR3 comprises 15 residues. V was cut by 6 bases and J by 2 bases, with 13 bases left in between. Germline lookup yields CDR1 MNHEY and CDR2 SVGAGI. DNA of the CDR3: TGTGCCAGCAGCTCTGGGGGGGTGACTAATGAAAAACTGTTTTTT. It yields the protein CASSSGGVTNEKLFF.

This clone was detected only a few times. The gene calls are TRBV10-3 and TRBJ2-5; D gene unclear. Germline V lookup: CDR1 ENHRY, CDR2 SYGVKD. The CDR3 totals 11 residues. Trimming took off 6 bases at V and 3 bases at J, with 5 bases between the two ends. The CDR3 reads CAIRTEETQYF. The CDR3 region has the DNA TGTGCCATCAGAACCGAAGAGACCCAGTACTTC.

The chain joins TRBV7-2 to TRBJ2-7, with 8 bases lining up with TRBD1. The CDR3 has 14 residues. The germline CDR1 and CDR2 sequences are SGHTA and FQGNSA. Trimming at V came to 4 bases and at J to 4 bases, leaving 6 bases not matched to a gene. CDR3 coding DNA: TGTGCCAGCAGCTACGGACAGGGTGGTTACGAGCAGTACTTC. This gives the protein CASSYGQGGYEQYF. The whole variable domain, filled in from reference TRBV7-2 and TRBJ2-7, reads GAGVSQSPSNKVTEKGKDVELRCDPISGHTALYWYRQSLGQGLEFLIYFQGNSAPDKSGLPSDRFSAERTGGSVSTLTIQRTQQEDSAVYLCASSYGQGGYEQYFGPGTRLTVT.

This clone was counted a few times. The rearrangement uses TRBV7-2 and TRBJ1-1; D ambiguous. The germline V and J ends were trimmed by 5 bases and 1 base, with 5 bases remaining between them. The CDR3 extends over 12 amino acids. Germline V gene lookup returns CDR1 SGHTA and CDR2 FQGNSA. The CDR3, as DNA: TGTGCCAGCAGCCACCCGAACACTGAAGCTTTCTTT. Protein: CASSHPNTEAFF.

The chain links TRBV11-2 to TRBJ2-5, with D perhaps matching TRBD2 (5 bases). The CDR3 has 16 amino acids. The germline gives CDR1 SGHAT, CDR2 FQNNGV. The V gene lost 5 bases and the J gene lost 4 bases, with 20 bases spanning the gap. The CDR3 nucleotides read TGTGCCAGCAGCGTTTCATCGGGGTATTCTTTAGAGACCCAGTACTTC. It encodes CASSVSSGYSLETQYF.

This clone was seen more than once but under ten times. V and J are TRBV30 and TRBJ1-4; the D is unclear. V was pared by 0 bases and J by 4 bases, with 6 bases between. CDR1 and CDR2 (germline): GTSNPN, SVGIG (reference sequence). The length of the CDR3 is 13 residues. CDR3 coding DNA: TGTGCCTGGAGTGTTCGGAGTAATGAAAAACTGTTTTTT. This encodes CAWSVRSNEKLFF.

This rearrangement joins TRBV7-8 to TRBJ2-3; D perhaps matches TRBD1 (6 bases). Per germline, CDR1 SGHVS and CDR2 FQNEAQ. Trimming pared 2 bases from V and 4 bases from J, leaving 16 bases between. The CDR3 runs to 16 residues. The CDR3 DNA reads TGTGCCAGCAGCTTATATGCTGGGGGCGACTCAGATACGCAGTATTTT. Amino acids: CASSLYAGGDSDTQYF.

V gene TRBV10-3 combines with J gene TRBJ2-1, with no clear D. Germline CDR1 ENHRY, CDR2 SYGVKD. The CDR3 has 12 amino acids. Trimming cost V 6 bases and J 6 bases, with 9 bases left between them. The DNA for the CDR3 is TGTGCCATCAGCTCCCCGTCCAATGAGCAGTTCTTC. This codes for CAISSPSNEQFF.

The rearrangement joins TRBV29-1 to TRBJ2-7, with 7 bases fitting TRBD1. The ends lost 5 bases at V and 4 bases at J; junction bases unmatched: 11. The CDR3 consists of 14 residues. CDR1 is SQVTM, CDR2 ANQGSEA, per germline. In nucleotides, the CDR3 is TGCAGCGTTACACCGGGACAGCCGGGGTACGAGCAGTACTTC. It translates to CSVTPGQPGYEQYF.

The CDR3 region has the DNA TGTGCCAGCAGCGGGAGACAGGGGAAAGAGACCCAGTACTTC. Amino acid sequence: CASSGRQGKETQYF. The chain carries TRBV2 and TRBJ2-5; 8 bases are shared with TRBD1. V dropped 6 bases and J dropped 3; count of bases not matched to a gene: 6. Germline V gene data show CDR1 as SNHLY and CDR2 as FYNNEI. The CDR3 extends over 14 amino acids.

This clone was seen a handful of times. The genes are TRBV28 and TRBJ2-1; 9 nucleotides match TRBD2. CDR1 MDHEN and CDR2 SYDVKM come from the germline V gene. The junction had 0 bases not matched to a gene; V was cut back by 7 bases and J by 5 bases. The CDR3 consists of 12 residues. Written as DNA, the CDR3 is TGTGCCAGCACTAGCGGGAACAATGAGCAGTTCTTC. The encoded protein is CASTSGNNEQFF.

In this sample, this clone turned up a few times. This rearrangement joins TRBV27 to TRBJ2-7, with 8 bases that match TRBD2. V lost 5 bases and J lost 4; bases outside the gene matches: 10. Germline CDR1 reads MNHEY; CDR2 reads SMNVEV (reference sequence). The CDR3 is made up of 15 amino acids. DNA of the CDR3: TGTGCCAGCAGTCCGGCGGGAGCGGGAGCTTACGAGCAGTACTTC. Residues: CASSPAGAGAYEQYF.

The chain combines TRBV29-1 with TRBJ2-5, with D perhaps matching TRBD1 or TRBD2 (6 bases each). Trimming took 7 bases from V and 5 from J, leaving 17 bases between them. The germline CDR1 and CDR2 sequences are SQVTM and ANQGSEA. The CDR3 extends over 13 amino acids. This chain's CDR3 is CSAVKGGLETQYF. DNA of the CDR3: TGCAGCGCTGTAAAGGGGGGATTGGAGACCCAGTACTTC.